The T cell receptor (beta chain) under discussion was sequenced for a study of OX40 agonist ivuxolimab in advanced cancers. Looking at the study overall: Ivuxolimab, which is an agonistic anti-OX40 (CD134) antibody, was administered to the patients. At doses from 0.01 to 10 mg/kg, patients were given intravenous ivuxolimab every 2 weeks.

Sequencing used immunoSEQ multiplex PCR; TCRdb keeps in-frame clones, though not all of them. Seen here are tens of thousands of clones, 88% observed once, and the top ten hold about 1%. CDR3 size: 14 residues. CDR1 MNHNY and CDR2 SVGAGI come from the germline V gene (reference sequence). Germline trimming cut 7 bases from V and 7 bases from J; bases unmatched to any gene: 12. On cycle 4 day 1 and cycle 7 day 1, as well as at baseline, blood was sampled. Here the sequenced sample was CD4+ or CD8+ T cells sorted from blood, taken in a trial of the OX40 agonist ivuxolimab. The TCR was taken from an adult with an advanced solid tumor such as melanoma, head and neck, liver or kidney cancer. The rearrangement uses TRBV6-6 and TRBJ1-2, with 7 bases matching TRBD1. Here the CDR3 DNA reads TGTGCCAGCAACGCGGGACAGCAATTTCGTGGCTACACCTTC. This translates into CASNAGQQFRGYTF.